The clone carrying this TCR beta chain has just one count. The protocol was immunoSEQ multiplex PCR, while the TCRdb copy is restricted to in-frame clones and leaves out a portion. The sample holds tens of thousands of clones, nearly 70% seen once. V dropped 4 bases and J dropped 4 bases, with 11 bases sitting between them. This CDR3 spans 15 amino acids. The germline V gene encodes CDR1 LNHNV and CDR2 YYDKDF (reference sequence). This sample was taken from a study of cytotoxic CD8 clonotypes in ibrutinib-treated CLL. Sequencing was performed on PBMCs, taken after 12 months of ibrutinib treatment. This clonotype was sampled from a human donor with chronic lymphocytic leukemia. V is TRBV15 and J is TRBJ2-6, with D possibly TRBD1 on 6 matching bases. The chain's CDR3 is CATSTRGSGANVLTF. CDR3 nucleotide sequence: TGTGCCACCAGCACCAGGGGCTCCGGGGCCAACGTCCTGACTTTC. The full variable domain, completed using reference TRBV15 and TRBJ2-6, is DAMVIQNPRYQVTQFGKPVTLSCSQTLNHNVMYWYQQKSSQAPKLLFHYYDKDFNNEADTPDNFQSRRPNTSFCFLDIRSPGLGDTAMYLCATSTRGSGANVLTFGAGSRLTVL.